This T cell receptor beta chain was obtained from a study of shared clonotypes between healthy human individuals. This clone was seen a single time. TCRdb's table, derived via immunoSEQ multiplex PCR, lists solely in-frame clones and lacks some. The sample contains around 700,000 clones, approximately 90% of which appear only once. CD8 cells classed as naive were CD45RO-negative and positively selected for CCR7, excluding terminally differentiated effector memory CD45RA+ cells. This TCR derives from a man in his thirties or forties in good health. Sequences were obtained from naive CD8+ T cells sorted from blood.

The CDR3 loop is CASSVPPGLDLVPDTQYF. The CDR3 DNA reads as TGTGCCAGCAGTGTTCCTCCGGGACTAGATCTCGTGCCAGATACGCAGTATTTT. The genes are TRBV28 and TRBJ2-3; 8 bases map to TRBD2. Germline CDR1 MDHEN, CDR2 SYDVKM. This CDR3 spans 18 amino acids. V was clipped by 5 bases and J by 4 bases; unmatched bases: 17.